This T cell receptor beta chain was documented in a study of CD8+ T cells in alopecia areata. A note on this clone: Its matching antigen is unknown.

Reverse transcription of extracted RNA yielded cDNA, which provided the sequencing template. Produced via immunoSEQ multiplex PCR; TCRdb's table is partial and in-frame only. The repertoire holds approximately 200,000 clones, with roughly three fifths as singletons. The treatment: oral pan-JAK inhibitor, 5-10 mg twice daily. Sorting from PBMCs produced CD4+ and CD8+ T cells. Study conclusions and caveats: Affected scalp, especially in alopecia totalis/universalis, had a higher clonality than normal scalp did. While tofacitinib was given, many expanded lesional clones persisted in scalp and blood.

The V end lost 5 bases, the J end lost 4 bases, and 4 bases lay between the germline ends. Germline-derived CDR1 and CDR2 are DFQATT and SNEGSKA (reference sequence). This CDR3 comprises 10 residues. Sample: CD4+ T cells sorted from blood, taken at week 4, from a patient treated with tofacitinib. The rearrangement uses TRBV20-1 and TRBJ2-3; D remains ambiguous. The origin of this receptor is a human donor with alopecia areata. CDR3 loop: CSALPDTQYF. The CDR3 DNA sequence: TGCAGTGCTCTACCAGATACGCAGTATTTT.